This TCR beta chain appears in the sequencing data of a study of T cell repertoires in cytomegalovirus infection. Study-wide context: Alongside well-studied HLA-B-restricted CMV epitopes, recently identified HLA-C-restricted CMV epitopes were also used.

TCRdb recomputed calls from the reads with MiXCR, one row per CDR3 protein. Of about 140,000 distinct CDR3 sequences listed, more than 30% are singletons. Regarding this clonotype: Antigen unknown.

Broader study findings: Ex vivo, HLA-C-restricted CMV-specific TCR beta clonotypes prevailed over the rest of the response. Pooled public TCR beta family frequency picked out CMV carriers with the relevant HLA.

CDR3 size: 15 residues. Germline V gene data show CDR1 as MNHEY and CDR2 as SMNVEV (reference sequence). V was cut by 8 bases and J by 7 bases, with 21 bases left in between. This sequence originates from a human donor in good health (CMV status not recorded). Some clones in this sample may be carry-over from other donors' samples. The rearrangement links TRBV27 to TRBJ2-1, with D maybe TRBD1 (5 bases). This specimen consisted of CD8+ T cells from cultured PBMCs, obtained from culture after CMV antigen stimulation. CDR3 amino acids: CASRSRGHPVNEQFF. In nucleotides, the CDR3 is TGTGCCAGCCGCTCTAGGGGCCACCCAGTGAATGAGCAGTTCTTC.